This TCR beta chain was captured in a study of shared clonotypes between healthy human individuals. Notes on the study in general: Apart from blood, nothing was sampled; tissue repertoires likely differ.

On this clone itself: The target antigen is unknown.

Some 30,000 T cell genomes, or about 190 ng DNA, went into the sorted-subset replicate PCRs. Profiling relied on immunoSEQ multiplex PCR, and the TCRdb table lists in-frame clones only, not all of them. The sample lists 2 million to 2.5 million clones, 85% to 95% occurring once. The donors, all of them Caucasian adults, lived in Nashville, Tennessee. The CDR3 runs to 16 residues. Material: naive CD4+ T cells from PBMCs. Subset noted: CD45RA+ positively selected. The V and J genes are TRBV21-1 and TRBJ2-7; the table's D call, TRBD2, has no DNA check behind it. TRBV21-1 is designated a pseudogene. This sequence originates from a man between 18 and 35 years old in good health. Some clones in this sample may be carry-over from other donors' samples. The CDR3 DNA reads TGTGCCAGCAGCAAAGACGCCGGCGGCAGCTCCTACGAGCAGTACTTC. It codes for CASSKDAGGSSYEQYF.